Below, 12 T cell receptor beta chains from the same sample are listed, as sequenced in a study of identical twins. TCRdb analysed the 5' RACE reads with MiXCR anew, one entry per CDR3 protein. The sample consists of some 710,000 distinct CDR3 sequences, 5.5% to 6.5% of them appearing once. The sample was naive T cells sorted from blood. These receptors were obtained from a man aged 18 to 29 in good health.

This clonotype appeared many times. The genes are TRBV20-1 and TRBJ2-2; 11 bases map to TRBD2. Unmatched junction bases numbered 8, after V lost 4 bases and J lost 7 bases. Germline V gives CDR1 DFQATT, CDR2 SNEGSKA (reference sequence). The CDR3 extends over 15 amino acids. The CDR3 bases are TGCAGTGCTAAAACTAGCGGGAGCGGTGACGGGGAGCTGTTTTTT. Residues: CSAKTSGSGDGELFF.

This clonotype has ten or more counts. V gene TRBV7-6 combines with J gene TRBJ1-3; possibly TRBD1 for D (5 bases). Deletions cut 5 bases from V and 7 bases from J, with 15 bases between. Germline CDR1 SGHVS, CDR2 FNYEAQ. This CDR3 region has 14 residues. The CDR3 is CASSDYRGDNTIYF. CDR3 DNA: TGTGCCAGCAGCGATTATCGAGGGGACAACACCATATATTTT.

This clonotype was found a few times. The chain uses TRBV20-1 and TRBJ2-5; maybe TRBD2 (6 bases). Germline V gives CDR1 DFQATT, CDR2 SNEGSKA (reference sequence). CDR3 length: 16 amino acids. The V gene lost 4 bases and the J gene lost 2 bases, with 20 bases spanning the gap. The CDR3 loop is CSATEPPGLRQETQYF. The CDR3 DNA follows: TGCAGTGCTACTGAACCTCCGGGACTGCGACAAGAGACCCAGTACTTC.

This clonotype appeared a few times. The genes are TRBV4-1 and TRBJ1-6; tentative D call: TRBD1 (6 bases). The CDR3 extends over 16 amino acids. Germline CDR1 is MGHRA and CDR2 is YSYEKL. V gave up 1 base and J gave up 3 bases, with 10 bases separating them. As DNA, the CDR3 is TGCGCCAGCAGCCAAGCGAGGGGGGACTATAATTCACCCCTCCACTTT. This sequence encodes CASSQARGDYNSPLHF.

This clonotype was counted a few times. The chain has TRBV6-2 or TRBV6-3 and TRBJ1-1; D might be TRBD1 (5 bases). Trimming shortened V by 3 bases and J by 3 bases, and 8 bases separated the two germline ends. Germline loops: CDR1 MNHEY, CDR2 SVGEGT. The CDR3 covers 13 residues. CDR3 sequence (DNA): TGTGCCAGCAGTTATGGGGCGCACACTGAAGCTTTCTTT. Its translation is CASSYGAHTEAFF.

This clonotype appeared many times. The chain is built from TRBV10-3 and TRBJ2-3; 7 nucleotides align to TRBD2. The CDR3 runs to 14 residues. Trimming at V came to 7 bases and at J to 1 base, leaving 5 bases not matched to a gene. Germline V gene data show CDR1 as ENHRY and CDR2 as SYGVKD. Here the CDR3 DNA reads TGTGCCATCAAAGCAAGCGGGGGCACAGATACGCAGTATTTT. It yields the protein CAIKASGGTDTQYF.

V usage is TRBV6-2 or TRBV6-3 and J usage is TRBJ2-1, with 11 bases matching TRBD2. The CDR3 sequence is 23 residues long. The V segment lost 4 bases and the J segment 0 bases; nucleotides outside the gene matches: 23. Germline CDR1 reads MNHEY; CDR2 reads SVGEGT. The CDR3, as DNA: TGTGCCAGCAGTTCCCGCAGGGACTTGGGACTAGCGGACGTAAAGAGCTCCTACAATGAGCAGTTCTTC. It codes for CASSSRRDLGLADVKSSYNEQFF.

This clonotype was observed a few times. The chain links TRBV30 to TRBJ2-7; D is unclear. The ends were cut back, 2 bases at V and 6 bases at J, with 14 bases in the middle. The CDR3 sequence is 13 residues long. Germline CDR1 is GTSNPN and CDR2 is SVGIG (reference sequence). In nucleotides, the CDR3 is TGTGCCTGGAGTCAAAGGGCCCGAATCGAGCAGTACTTC. It is translated as CAWSQRARIEQYF.

This clonotype came up many times. This rearrangement joins TRBV7-2 to TRBJ1-6; D gene ambiguous. CDR3 length: 16 residues. CDR1 SGHTA and CDR2 FQGNSA come from the germline V gene. V dropped 5 bases and J dropped 4 bases, with 15 bases sitting between them. The CDR3 DNA is TGTGCCAGCAGCAAGACGACGGACCTTTATAATTCACCCCTCCACTTT. Encoded protein: CASSKTTDLYNSPLHF.

The J gene is TRBJ2-4, the V gene TRBV5-1; TRBD1 matches 11 bases. Germline lookup yields CDR1 SGHRS and CDR2 YFSETQ. V shed 4 bases and J 1 base; nucleotides not matched to a gene: 10. The CDR3 totals 18 residues. The CDR3 DNA reads as TGCGCCAGCAGCCTACCGGGACAGGGGGGGTCGGCCAAAAACATTCAGTACTTC. It yields the protein CASSLPGQGGSAKNIQYF. Full variable domain (rest looked up from reference TRBV5-1 and TRBJ2-4): KAGVTQTPRYLIKTRGQQVTLSCSPISGHRSVSWYQQTPGQGLQFLFEYFSETQRNKGNFPGRFSGRQFSNSRSEMNVSTLELGDSALYLCASSLPGQGGSAKNIQYFGAGTRLSVL.

This clonotype was observed at least ten times. The CDR3 protein is CASAYSGSNTGELFF. CDR3 DNA sequence: TGCGCCAGCGCCTATAGCGGGAGTAACACCGGGGAGCTGTTTTTT. The rearrangement uses TRBV5-1 and TRBJ2-2; 9 bases are shared with TRBD2. The J segment lost 2 bases and the V segment lost 7 bases, leaving 6 bases of the junction unmatched. The CDR3 covers 15 residues. Germline CDR1 is SGHRS and CDR2 is YFSETQ.

The V gene is TRBV9, the J gene TRBJ1-1; D is undetermined. Germline V gene sequence: CDR1 SGDLS, CDR2 YYNGEE. The CDR3 sequence is 14 residues long. The ends were cut back, 0 bases at V and 2 bases at J, with 8 bases in the middle. The CDR3 protein is CASSVAAVNTEAFF. In DNA, the CDR3 is TGTGCCAGCAGCGTAGCGGCGGTAAACACTGAAGCTTTCTTT.